A selection of T cell receptor beta chains follows, all from one sample in a study of T cell responses to AZD1222 COVID-19 vaccine. Using immunoSEQ multiplex PCR, the repertoire was profiled, and TCRdb retains in-frame clones only, with some absent. Found here are around 160,000 clones, about 90% of them singletons; the top ten hold 3% to 4%. Specimen: peripheral blood, collected 28 days after the second AZD1222 dose. The receptor source for this set is an adult who received the AZD1222 COVID-19 vaccine. Both conserved end residues are part of each CDR3. Fields, in order: V gene, CDR3 protein.

>TRBV27
CASSLQGQGRHYGYTF
>TRBV7-9
CASSSTGISYEQYF
>TRBV18
CASSPKSRDEETQYF
>TRBV19
CASSIRDAYEQYF
>TRBV5-1
CASSLGGGRDNYGYTF
>TRBV12-3/TRBV12-4
CASSFLETQYF
>TRBV3-1/TRBV3-2
CASSQERRLSTTGELFF
>TRBV5-4
CASSLKTGANTEAFF
>TRBV19
CASSIVEGVGEKLFF
>TRBV4-2
CASSQEHSATNEKLFF
>TRBV18
CASSLLGQLRGSDEKLFF
>TRBV18
CASSPRTGVRDEQFF
>TRBV7-6
CASSLARTGELFF
>TRBV9
CASSVEQGAREQYF
>TRBV5-1
CASSLGGQGYEKLFF
>TRBV30
CAWSPTDMYEQYF
>TRBV4-2
CASSLTRQDTQYF
>TRBV29-1
CSVEPQGVGTEAFF
>TRBV9
CASSLVGSSYNEQFF
>TRBV30
CAWTGPNYGYTF
>TRBV6-1
CASSEREVNEQYF
>TRBV19
CATGVSYEQYF
>TRBV6-2/TRBV6-3
CASSYTPSAYNEQFF
>TRBV7-3
CASSPSAGQHYEQYF
>TRBV6-5
CASSIDNRQGKAFF
>TRBV11-2
CASSLMRGSSGNTIYF
>TRBV18
CASSPGDGQPQHF
>TRBV11-3
CASSSGDVAGGTDTQYF
>TRBV12-1
CASSVDRGNSFGDSPLHF
>TRBV11-3
CASSSSTGGWSDTQYF
>TRBV30
CAWSRGAGATQYF
>TRBV6-6
CASSYSRTGNQPQHF
>TRBV5-1
CASSLAQGDEQFF
>TRBV10-3
CAISGQGRNYGYTF
>TRBV5-6
CASSLGWGDDTQYF
>TRBV5-4
CASSSGGSNQPQHF
>TRBV7-9
CASSSTRPGLAGHTDTQYF
>TRBV19
CASSMRDYGNEQFF
>TRBV5-1
CASSLEALSTDTQYF
>TRBV30
CASRVGGDTEAFF
>TRBV5-1
CASRTGTGVGYGYTF
>TRBV27
CASSKGQGVAGETDTQYF
>TRBV6-5
CASSYSRRPSTDTQYF
>TRBV19
CASSMDLESGEQYF
>TRBV29-1
CSVVLGTETYEQYF
>TRBV20-1
CSASLEPGLATDTQYF
>TRBV13
CASSVRTGWGEKLFF
>TRBV15
CATSRGQETQYF
>TRBV18
CASSPTGDNQPQHF
>TRBV7-2
CASSSRTDSSYEQYF